Each of the 28 T cell receptor beta chains below was sequenced from the same sample in a study of control samples from healthy donors and cancer patients (TCRdb year 2020). The library was generated by the immunoSEQ multiplex PCR assay. Entries here come from immuneACCESS through TCRdb and include only in-frame sequences with V and J called. Some clones fail to appear in such tables; in the studies checked, an unresolved V gene covers under half of the shortfall, and the cause of the remainder is unknown. The sample table shows about 83,000 clones, and 91% are seen once. 15% to 19% of the sample is held by the ten biggest clonotypes. Sequencing was performed on blood. The source is a man between 25 and 39 years old in good health.

V gene TRBV5-6 combines with J gene TRBJ1-5, with 8 bases aligning to TRBD1. CDR3 length: 15 residues. V dropped 2 bases and J dropped 8; count of bases not matched to a gene: 9. Germline V gene lookup returns CDR1 SGHDT and CDR2 YYEEEE. The CDR3 region is CASSFRQGRNKPQHF. CDR3 bases: TGTGCCAGCAGCTTCCGACAGGGGAGGAATAAGCCCCAGCATTTT.

CDR3 nucleotides: TGTGCCAGCAGTTACTCGTGGGCCGGGAACACTGAAGCTTTCTTT. The encoded protein is CASSYSWAGNTEAFF. J is TRBJ1-1 and V is TRBV6-6; D call uncertain. This CDR3 contains 15 residues. The germline CDR1 and CDR2 sequences are MNHNY and SVGAGI (reference sequence). V was cut by 0 bases and J by 1 base, with 9 bases left in between.

CDR3 amino acids: CASSEIGPNQPQHF. The CDR3, as DNA: TGTGCCAGCAGTGAAATAGGTCCCAATCAGCCCCAGCATTTT. The V gene is TRBV6-1, the J gene TRBJ1-5; no clear D gene. The CDR3 length is 14 residues. Germline V CDR1 and CDR2: MNHNS, SASEGT. The ends were cut back, 2 bases at V and 3 bases at J, with 8 bases in the middle.

The rearrangement uses TRBV6-6 and TRBJ2-7; TRBD1 matches at 7 bases. Trimming took 7 bases from V and 3 from J; bases not matched to a gene: 0. CDR1 is MNHNY and CDR2 is SVGAGI in the germline V gene (reference sequence). The CDR3 sequence is 11 residues long. The CDR3 protein is CASTGGYEQYF. CDR3 nucleotide sequence: TGTGCCAGCACAGGGGGCTACGAGCAGTACTTC.

The chain joins TRBV18 to TRBJ1-6; D unresolved. Germline lookup yields CDR1 KGHSH and CDR2 LQKENI. This CDR3 has 17 residues. Trimming took 3 bases from V and 7 from J, leaving 19 bases between them. CDR3: CASSPRSGRTANSPLHF. The CDR3 DNA reads TGTGCCAGCTCACCCAGATCCGGACGGACTGCCAATTCACCCCTCCACTTT. The whole variable domain, filled in from reference TRBV18 and TRBJ1-6, reads NAGVMQNPRHLVRRRGQEARLRCSPMKGHSHVYWYRQLPEEGLKFMVYLQKENIIDESGMPKERFSAEFPKEGPSILRIQQVVRGDSAAYFCASSPRSGRTANSPLHFGNGTRLTVT.

The gene calls are TRBV5-4 and TRBJ1-2; 7 nucleotides match TRBD1. Germline V CDR1 and CDR2: SGHNT, YYREEE (reference sequence). The J segment lost 4 bases and the V segment lost 7 bases, leaving 7 bases of the junction unmatched. There are 13 residues in the CDR3. The CDR3 DNA reads TGTGCCAGCTATATACAGGGGTTCTATGGCTACACCTTC. Protein sequence: CASYIQGFYGYTF.

The chain joins TRBV27 to TRBJ1-5; D is unresolved. V was trimmed by 5 bases and J by 3 bases, leaving 11 bases between them. The CDR3 loop spans 14 amino acids. Germline CDR1 is MNHEY and CDR2 is SMNVEV (reference sequence). The CDR3, as DNA: TGTGCCAGCAGTCTTTTGGGTAACAATCAGCCCCAGCATTTT. Encoded protein: CASSLLGNNQPQHF.

The chain couples TRBV15 to TRBJ2-7; 7 nucleotides line up with TRBD1. Germline lookup yields CDR1 LNHNV and CDR2 YYDKDF (reference sequence). V dropped 3 bases and J dropped 0; count of bases not matched to a gene: 5. This CDR3 is 15 amino acids long. Here the CDR3 reads CATSRAGTVSYEQYF. CDR3 nucleotide sequence: TGTGCCACCAGCAGGGCCGGGACAGTCTCCTACGAGCAGTACTTC.

The rearrangement uses TRBV20-1 and TRBJ2-7; D unclear. The germline gives CDR1 DFQATT, CDR2 SNEGSKA (reference sequence). Trimming pared 1 base from V and 3 bases from J, leaving 4 bases between. The CDR3 extends over 11 amino acids. DNA for the CDR3: TGCAGTGCTAGAGGGGACTACGAGCAGTACTTC. It yields the protein CSARGDYEQYF.

The chain combines TRBV11-2 with TRBJ1-1; no clear D gene. This CDR3 contains 15 residues. V was shortened by 1 base and J by 0 bases, with 9 bases between the two germline ends. Germline CDR1 and CDR2: SGHAT and FQNNGV. CDR3: CASSLVLGLNTEAFF. The CDR3, as DNA: TGTGCCAGCAGCTTAGTATTGGGGTTGAACACTGAAGCTTTCTTT.

This chain uses TRBV6-1 with TRBJ2-4, with no clear D. The CDR3 is made up of 16 amino acids. Germline V CDR1 and CDR2: MNHNS, SASEGT. V lost 1 base to trimming and J lost 0 bases, with 10 bases between them. The CDR3 sequence is CASSEGTELAKNIQYF. In DNA form, the CDR3 reads TGTGCCAGCAGTGAAGGTACAGAGCTAGCCAAAAACATTCAGTACTTC.

This clone was counted once. This chain connects TRBV10-3 to TRBJ1-1; 12 bases align to TRBD1. The CDR3 is 15 amino acids. Germline lookup yields CDR1 ENHRY and CDR2 SYGVKD. The ends lost 6 bases at V and 5 bases at J; junction bases unmatched: 7. This chain's CDR3 is CAIRGGQGASTEAFF. In DNA form, the CDR3 reads TGTGCCATCAGGGGGGGACAGGGGGCAAGTACTGAAGCTTTCTTT.

This clone was seen just once. This chain connects TRBV7-9 to TRBJ2-3; D is ambiguous. Looked up from germline, CDR1 is SEHNR and CDR2 is FQNEAQ (reference sequence). The CDR3 is 13 residues long. V was clipped by 7 bases and J by 1 base, with 9 bases between them. The CDR3 nucleotides are TGTGCCAGCACTCAACCGGGCACAGATACGCAGTATTTT. It specifies CASTQPGTDTQYF. Filled out from reference TRBV7-9 and TRBJ2-3, the complete variable domain reads DTGVSQNPRHKITKRGQNVTFRCDPISEHNRLYWYRQTLGQGPEFLTYFQNEAQLEKSRLLSDRFSAERPKGSFSTLEIQRTEQGDSAMYLCASTQPGTDTQYFGPGTRLTVL.

The V call is TRBV4-1, the J call TRBJ2-5; D unclear. Germline CDR1 MGHRA, CDR2 YSYEKL. The CDR3 consists of 11 residues. Between the trimmed V and J ends, which lost 3 bases and 4 bases, there was a span of 3 bases. The CDR3 sequence is CASSHGETQYF. The CDR3 DNA is TGCGCCAGCAGCCACGGAGAGACCCAGTACTTC.

This sequence joins TRBV27 and TRBJ2-1; 10 bases are a match to TRBD2. In germline, CDR1 is MNHEY, CDR2 SMNVEV (reference sequence). V was pared by 2 bases and J by 4 bases, with 2 bases of the junction left unmatched. The CDR3 loop spans 15 amino acids. The CDR3 DNA sequence: TGTGCCAGCAGTTTAGAACTAGCGGGGTACAATGAGCAGTTCTTC. This translates into CASSLELAGYNEQFF.

Ten or more counts support this clone. This chain links TRBV5-6 with TRBJ2-7; no clear D. This CDR3 contains 12 residues. Germline V gives CDR1 SGHDT, CDR2 YYEEEE. V was cut by 4 bases and J by 4 bases, with 9 bases left in between. CDR3 sequence: CASSNAFYEQYF. CDR3 nucleotide sequence: TGTGCCAGCAGCAACGCGTTTTACGAGCAGTACTTC.

The V call is TRBV30, the J call TRBJ2-5; 7 bases line up with TRBD2. V lost 3 bases, J lost 4 bases, and 5 bases stayed unmatched. Germline values: CDR1 GTSNPN, CDR2 SVGIG (reference sequence). The CDR3 is 13 residues long. The CDR3 is CAWRGGISETQYF. The CDR3 DNA is TGTGCCTGGAGGGGAGGGATCTCAGAGACCCAGTACTTC. The full variable domain, its missing parts supplied by reference TRBV30 and TRBJ2-5, is SQTIHQWPATLVQPVGSPLSLECTVEGTSNPNLYWYRQAAGRGLQLLFYSVGIGQISSEVPQNLSASRPQDRQFILSSKKLLLSDSGFYLCAWRGGISETQYFGPGTRLLVL.

This clone showed up just a few times. The rearrangement joins TRBV27 to TRBJ1-1; TRBD1 aligns across 10 bases. This CDR3 spans 17 amino acids. Trimming took 4 bases from V and 4 from J; bases not matched to a gene: 12. The V gene's germline CDR1 is MNHEY and CDR2 SMNVEV (reference sequence). This CDR3 reads CASSSPGQGIVSTEAFF. CDR3 bases: TGTGCCAGCAGTTCCCCGGGACAGGGGATTGTAAGCACTGAAGCTTTCTTT.

The chain is built from TRBV13 and TRBJ1-1, with D perhaps TRBD1 (5 bases). The CDR3 has 12 residues. Between the trimmed V and J ends, which lost 10 bases and 4 bases, there was a span of 13 bases. The germline V gene has CDR1 PRHDT and CDR2 FYEKMQ (reference sequence). The CDR3 is CATAGGITEAFF. The CDR3 nucleotides read TGTGCCACAGCCGGGGGGATCACTGAAGCTTTCTTT.

The chain has TRBV5-1 and TRBJ2-7; D gene uncertain. Deletions cut 4 bases from V and 7 bases from J, with 9 bases between. Germline CDR1 and CDR2: SGHRS and YFSETQ. The CDR3 sequence is 11 residues long. CDR3 coding DNA: TGCGCCAGCAGCGAAACAGCGGAGCAGTACTTC. Translating it yields CASSETAEQYF.

This chain joins TRBV4-1 and TRBJ2-7; maybe TRBD2 (7 bases). Deletions cut 0 bases from V and 2 bases from J, with 17 bases between. The CDR3 has 17 residues. The germline V gene encodes CDR1 MGHRA and CDR2 YSYEKL. CDR3 DNA sequence: TGCGCCAGCAGCCAAGATCGGACAGCGGGAAGAACCTACGAGCAGTACTTC. Its protein is CASSQDRTAGRTYEQYF.

In this sample, this clone turned up a few times. The rearrangement uses TRBV6-6 and TRBJ2-1; D uncertain. This CDR3 is built from 13 residues. V was pared by 0 bases and J by 6 bases, with 6 bases between. CDR1 is MNHNY and CDR2 is SVGAGI in the germline V gene (reference sequence). The chain's CDR3 is CASSYSGVNEQFF. The CDR3 DNA reads TGTGCCAGCAGTTACTCGGGCGTCAATGAGCAGTTCTTC.

This rearrangement joins TRBV28 to TRBJ1-1; D might be TRBD1 (6 bases). Trimming cost V 1 base and J 4 bases, with 10 bases left between them. The CDR3 runs 14 residues. The germline gives CDR1 MDHEN, CDR2 SYDVKM. In DNA form, the CDR3 reads TGTGCCAGCAGTTTATTACAGGGAATCACTGAAGCTTTCTTT. Amino acid sequence: CASSLLQGITEAFF.

The J gene is TRBJ2-5, the V gene TRBV7-3; 10 bases agree with TRBD1. The ends lost 3 bases at V and 5 bases at J; junction bases unmatched: 6. This CDR3 region has 15 residues. CDR1 SGHTA and CDR2 FQGTGA come from the germline V gene. The CDR3 reads CASSLTGGARETQYF. The CDR3 DNA is TGTGCCAGCAGCTTGACAGGGGGCGCACGGGAGACCCAGTACTTC.

This clone is judged medium-sized. This chain connects TRBV6-1 to TRBJ2-7; 10 nucleotides align to TRBD2. Germline assignment: CDR1 MNHNS and CDR2 SASEGT. There are 15 residues in the CDR3. V gave up 1 base and J gave up 6 bases; unmatched junction bases: 6. The CDR3 region has the DNA TGTGCCAGCAGTGAAGAACTAGCGGGAAGTGGCGAGCAGTACTTC. This encodes CASSEELAGSGEQYF.

This sequence joins TRBV5-1 and TRBJ2-5, with TRBD2 matching over 12 bases. This CDR3 has 16 residues. Per the germline V gene, CDR1 is SGHRS and CDR2 is YFSETQ. Trimming took 5 bases from V and 5 from J; bases not matched to a gene: 10. The CDR3 DNA follows: TGCGCCAGCAGTTCTGCTAGCGGGGGGGCCGTCGAGACCCAGTACTTC. Protein: CASSSASGGAVETQYF.

This clone has only one observation. The rearrangement uses TRBV7-9 and TRBJ2-7; D uncertain. Germline V gives CDR1 SEHNR, CDR2 FQNEAQ (reference sequence). The CDR3 sequence is 14 residues long. The V gene lost 2 bases and the J gene lost 2 bases, with 10 bases spanning the gap. DNA of the CDR3: TGTGCCAGCAGCTTAATCCCTGGGACCTACGAGCAGTACTTC. Protein: CASSLIPGTYEQYF. Looking up the rest from reference TRBV7-9 and TRBJ2-7 gives the full variable domain: DTGVSQNPRHKITKRGQNVTFRCDPISEHNRLYWYRQTLGQGPEFLTYFQNEAQLEKSRLLSDRFSAERPKGSFSTLEIQRTEQGDSAMYLCASSLIPGTYEQYFGPGTRLTVT.

This clone was seen just once. This rearrangement joins TRBV18 to TRBJ2-3; 9 nucleotides agree with TRBD1. Trimming took 6 bases from V and 1 from J; bases not matched to a gene: 5. There are 15 residues in the CDR3. The germline gives CDR1 KGHSH, CDR2 LQKENI. The CDR3 spells CASSWGQGGTDTQYF. The DNA of the CDR3 is TGTGCCAGCTCGTGGGGACAGGGCGGCACAGATACGCAGTATTTT.